Following are 20 T cell receptor beta chains from one sample sequenced in a study of shared clonotypes between healthy human individuals. Cells designated naive CD8 were CD45RO-negative and were positively selected for CCR7, with terminally differentiated effector memory CD45RA+ cells excluded. Sequenced by immunoSEQ multiplex PCR; TCRdb stores in-frame clones only, minus some. Here the sample spans 750,000 to 1,000,000 clones, about 92% being singletons. Sequencing used naive CD8+ T cells sorted from blood. These receptors were collected from a young man in good health.

This chain uses TRBV28 with TRBJ2-3; 7 nucleotides match TRBD2. Looked up from germline, CDR1 is MDHEN and CDR2 is SYDVKM. CDR3 length: 17 residues. Trimming cost V 4 bases and J 7 bases; bases outside gene matches: 17. CDR3 DNA sequence: TGTGCCAGCAGTTCCAACAGACTAGCCGGCGGGGTTTATACGCAGTATTTT. This translates into CASSSNRLAGGVYTQYF.

The chain links TRBV4-1 to TRBJ2-7; the match to TRBD2 covers 10 bases. This CDR3 has 15 amino acids. CDR1 MGHRA and CDR2 YSYEKL come from the germline V gene. J was trimmed by 4 bases and V by 1 base; bases with no gene match: 4. CDR3: CASSQAASGGYEQYF. As DNA, the CDR3 is TGCGCCAGCAGCCAAGCGGCTAGCGGGGGTTACGAGCAGTACTTC.

V gene TRBV6-4 combines with J gene TRBJ1-1, with TRBD1 matching 10 bases. Germline V gene lookup returns CDR1 MRHNA and CDR2 SNTAGT. The CDR3 extends over 14 amino acids. With V trimmed by 5 bases and J by 4 bases, 4 bases remained unmatched. In DNA, the CDR3 is TGTGCCAGCAGTCCGGGACAGGGGAGCACTGAAGCTTTCTTT. It specifies CASSPGQGSTEAFF.

The V and J genes are TRBV5-4 and TRBJ2-7; D ambiguous. The CDR3 is 14 amino acids. V lost 0 bases and J lost 0, with 7 bases in between. Germline assignment: CDR1 SGHNT and CDR2 YYREEE (reference sequence). The CDR3 DNA reads TGTGCCAGCAGCTTGGGTCGGAACTCCTACGAGCAGTACTTC. This gives the protein CASSLGRNSYEQYF.

The V call is TRBV27, the J call TRBJ2-1; 9 nucleotides line up with TRBD1. This CDR3 is built from 17 residues. The V gene end was trimmed by 2 bases and the J gene end by 3 bases; junction bases not matched to a gene: 8. Germline-derived CDR1 and CDR2 are MNHEY and SMNVEV (reference sequence). This CDR3 is CASSLPQGQGYYNEQFF. The CDR3 nucleotides read TGTGCCAGCAGTTTACCACAGGGACAGGGATACTACAATGAGCAGTTCTTC.

The chain carries TRBV6-1 and TRBJ2-6, with 9 bases identical to TRBD1. Germline lookup yields CDR1 MNHNS and CDR2 SASEGT. This CDR3 region has 20 residues. V lost 2 bases to trimming and J lost 2 bases; unmatched junction nucleotides: 13. CDR3 in DNA: TGTGCCAGCAGTGAAAATTTTGGGGGACAGGGCGTTGCTGGGGCCAACGTCCTGACTTTC. As protein: CASSENFGGQGVAGANVLTF.

This chain links TRBV9 with TRBJ2-2; no clear D gene. Between the trimmed V and J ends, which lost 3 bases and 0 bases, there was a span of 12 bases. Germline V gene lookup returns CDR1 SGDLS and CDR2 YYNGEE. CDR3 size: 16 residues. DNA of the CDR3: TGTGCCAGCAGCGACTACGGAAACGCGAACACCGGGGAGCTGTTTTTT. This encodes CASSDYGNANTGELFF.

The chain recombines TRBV28 with TRBJ1-3; 10 bases match TRBD1. The germline V gene encodes CDR1 MDHEN and CDR2 SYDVKM. Losses at the gene ends were 7 bases for V and 2 bases for J; bases not matched to a gene: 14. The CDR3 sequence is 18 residues long. For the CDR3, the DNA is TGTGCCAGCAACACCCCCTCGCTGGGGACAGGGGCTGGAAACACCATATATTTT. Amino acid sequence: CASNTPSLGTGAGNTIYF.

This chain uses TRBV10-2 with TRBJ1-4; D is possibly TRBD1 (6 bases). V lost 2 bases and J 7 bases, leaving 14 bases between the germline ends. The CDR3 runs 15 residues. Germline values: CDR1 WSHSY, CDR2 SAAADI. The CDR3 DNA reads TGCGCCAGCAGTGAGATGGCAGGGGTGGGTGAAAAACTGTTTTTT. This gives the protein CASSEMAGVGEKLFF.

The CDR3 DNA reads TGTGCCAGCAGCACAGCGGGATCACCCACAGATACGCAGTATTTT. Amino acid sequence: CASSTAGSPTDTQYF. V usage is TRBV9 and J usage is TRBJ2-3; TRBD2 matches at 7 bases. The V and J ends lost 4 bases and 2 bases, in that order; junction bases with no gene match: 7. The germline gives CDR1 SGDLS, CDR2 YYNGEE. The CDR3 sequence is 15 residues long.

The chain uses TRBV9 and TRBJ1-3; no clear D. Trimming removed 3 bases from V and 2 bases from J, with 12 bases in between. Germline V gives CDR1 SGDLS, CDR2 YYNGEE. The CDR3 is 15 residues long. Here the CDR3 DNA reads TGTGCCAGCAGCGGTACCCAGGCCCCTGGAAACACCATATATTTT. This sequence encodes CASSGTQAPGNTIYF. The full variable domain, in which reference TRBV9 and TRBJ1-3 provide the parts outside the CDR3, is DSGVTQTPKHLITATGQRVTLRCSPRSGDLSVYWYQQSLDQGLQFLIQYYNGEERAKGNILERFSAQQFPDLHSELNLSSLELGDSALYFCASSGTQAPGNTIYFGEGSWLTVV.

Remarks on this clone: Other DNA sequences in this sample translate to the same CDR3. The chain recombines TRBV9 with TRBJ2-5; D gene uncertain. V was trimmed by 1 base and J by 5 bases, leaving 9 bases between them. This CDR3 comprises 13 residues. Germline CDR1 SGDLS, CDR2 YYNGEE. This CDR3 reads CASSVRLGETQYF. The CDR3, as DNA: TGTGCCAGCAGCGTAAGGTTGGGGGAGACCCAGTACTTC.

The gene calls are TRBV14 and TRBJ2-7; D call uncertain. V was shortened by 1 base and J by 0 bases, with 7 bases between the two germline ends. CDR1 SGHDN and CDR2 FVKESK come from the germline V gene. The CDR3 length is 14 residues. CDR3 sequence reads: CASSQAAVSYEQYF. The CDR3 bases are TGTGCCAGCAGCCAAGCTGCAGTCTCCTACGAGCAGTACTTC.

The chain is built from TRBV14 and TRBJ2-1; D remains ambiguous. Trimming took 4 bases from V and 7 from J, leaving 14 bases between them. The CDR3 totals 14 residues. CDR1 is SGHDN, CDR2 FVKESK, per germline. The CDR3 is CASSPRSHANEQFF. The CDR3 DNA follows: TGTGCCAGCAGCCCCCGGTCGCATGCGAATGAGCAGTTCTTC.

This chain connects TRBV19 to TRBJ2-7; D call uncertain. Germline assignment: CDR1 LNHDA and CDR2 SQIVND (reference sequence). Trimming pared 6 bases from V and 1 base from J, leaving 7 bases between. This CDR3 comprises 12 residues. CDR3 protein: CASRDGSYEQYF. The CDR3 bases are TGTGCCAGTAGGGACGGATCCTACGAGCAGTACTTC.

The CDR3 nucleotides read TGTGCCAGCAGCCCGAGCCCGGGACAGGCGCCCGGAGAGACCCAGTACTTC. It codes for CASSPSPGQAPGETQYF. The V call is TRBV7-9, the J call TRBJ2-5; 8 positions agree with TRBD1. Trimming cost V 5 bases and J 4 bases; bases outside gene matches: 15. The CDR3 consists of 17 residues. Germline CDR1 SEHNR, CDR2 FQNEAQ (reference sequence).

This chain connects TRBV27 to TRBJ2-7; D unresolved. Deletions cut 5 bases from V and 0 bases from J, with 8 bases between. In germline, CDR1 is MNHEY, CDR2 SMNVEV (reference sequence). There are 13 residues in the CDR3. CDR3 DNA: TGTGCCAGCAGTGTCAGAGGCTCCTACGAGCAGTACTTC. Its protein is CASSVRGSYEQYF.

In its sample, this clone was seen a few times. The V call is TRBV27, the J call TRBJ2-1; 8 nucleotides align to TRBD2. V shed 5 bases and J 6 bases; nucleotides not matched to a gene: 6. CDR3 length: 14 amino acids. Germline CDR1 reads MNHEY; CDR2 reads SMNVEV (reference sequence). The CDR3 coding sequence is TGTGCCAGCAGTAGCGGGAGCTCGGTCAATGAGCAGTTCTTC. Translated, it gives CASSSGSSVNEQFF.

This clone has a single count. V and J are TRBV2 and TRBJ1-5; a possible D gene is TRBD1 (5 bases). Germline V gene lookup returns CDR1 SNHLY and CDR2 FYNNEI. The germline V and J ends were trimmed by 11 bases and 0 bases, with 14 bases remaining between them. There are 14 residues in the CDR3. Written as DNA, the CDR3 is TGTGCCTCCAAGGGGTCGGATAGCAATCAGCCCCAGCATTTT. Protein product: CASKGSDSNQPQHF.

This sequence joins TRBV29-1 and TRBJ2-7; the D gene is possibly TRBD1 (6 bases). The CDR3 has 11 residues. The V end lost 6 bases, the J end lost 6 bases, and 12 bases lay between the germline ends. Per germline, CDR1 SQVTM and CDR2 ANQGSEA. CDR3 sequence: CSVHREGEQYF. In DNA form, the CDR3 reads TGCAGCGTCCACAGGGAAGGCGAGCAGTACTTC.